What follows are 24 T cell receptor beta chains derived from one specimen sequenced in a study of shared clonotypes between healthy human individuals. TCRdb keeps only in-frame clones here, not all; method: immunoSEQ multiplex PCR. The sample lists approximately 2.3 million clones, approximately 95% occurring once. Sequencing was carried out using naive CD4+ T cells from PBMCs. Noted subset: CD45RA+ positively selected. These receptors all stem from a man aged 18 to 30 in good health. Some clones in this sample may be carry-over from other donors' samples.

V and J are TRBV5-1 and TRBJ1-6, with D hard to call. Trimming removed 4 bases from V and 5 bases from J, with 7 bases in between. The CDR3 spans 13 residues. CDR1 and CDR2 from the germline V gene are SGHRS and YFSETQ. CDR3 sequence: CASSGANNSPLHF. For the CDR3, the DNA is TGCGCCAGCAGCGGTGCCAATAATTCACCCCTCCACTTT. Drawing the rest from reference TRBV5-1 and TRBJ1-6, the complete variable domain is KAGVTQTPRYLIKTRGQQVTLSCSPISGHRSVSWYQQTPGQGLQFLFEYFSETQRNKGNFPGRFSGRQFSNSRSEMNVSTLELGDSALYLCASSGANNSPLHFGNGTRLTVT.

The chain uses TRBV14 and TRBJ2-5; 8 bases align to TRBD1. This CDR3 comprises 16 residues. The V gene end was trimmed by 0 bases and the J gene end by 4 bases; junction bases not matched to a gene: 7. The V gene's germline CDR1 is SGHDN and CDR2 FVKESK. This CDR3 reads CASSQDGPGGAETQYF. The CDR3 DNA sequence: TGTGCCAGCAGCCAAGATGGGCCAGGGGGCGCAGAGACCCAGTACTTC.

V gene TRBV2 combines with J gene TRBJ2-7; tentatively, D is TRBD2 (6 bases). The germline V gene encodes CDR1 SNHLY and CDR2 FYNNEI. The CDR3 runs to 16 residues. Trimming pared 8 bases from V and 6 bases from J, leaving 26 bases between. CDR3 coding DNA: TGTGCCAGCGGAGTGGCTCGGGACTCCTTCGTGAGCGAGCAGTACTTC. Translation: CASGVARDSFVSEQYF.

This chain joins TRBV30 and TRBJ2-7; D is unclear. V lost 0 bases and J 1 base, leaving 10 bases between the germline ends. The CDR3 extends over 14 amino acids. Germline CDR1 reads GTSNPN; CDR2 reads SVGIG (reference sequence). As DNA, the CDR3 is TGTGCCTGGAGTGTAACTGGGTTATCCTACGAGCAGTACTTC. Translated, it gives CAWSVTGLSYEQYF.

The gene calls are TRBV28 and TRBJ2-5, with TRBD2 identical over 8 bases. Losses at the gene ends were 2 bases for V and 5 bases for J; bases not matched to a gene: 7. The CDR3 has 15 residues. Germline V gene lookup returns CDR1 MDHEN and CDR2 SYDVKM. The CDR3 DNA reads TGTGCCAGCAGTTTAAGTAGCGGGATGTTCGAGACCCAGTACTTC. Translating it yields CASSLSSGMFETQYF.

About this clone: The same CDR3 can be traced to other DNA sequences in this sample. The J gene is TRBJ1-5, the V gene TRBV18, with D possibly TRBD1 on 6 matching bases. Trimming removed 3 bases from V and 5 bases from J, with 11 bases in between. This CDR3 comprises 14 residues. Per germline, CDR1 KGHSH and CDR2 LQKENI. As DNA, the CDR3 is TGTGCCAGCTCACCGGACAGAACCTATCAGCCCCAGCATTTT. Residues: CASSPDRTYQPQHF.

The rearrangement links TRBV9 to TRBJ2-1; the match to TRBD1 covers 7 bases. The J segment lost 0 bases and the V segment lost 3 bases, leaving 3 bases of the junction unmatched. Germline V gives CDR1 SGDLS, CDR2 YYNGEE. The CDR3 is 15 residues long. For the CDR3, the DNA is TGTGCCAGCAGCGGTCAGGGGGACTCCTACAATGAGCAGTTCTTC. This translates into CASSGQGDSYNEQFF.

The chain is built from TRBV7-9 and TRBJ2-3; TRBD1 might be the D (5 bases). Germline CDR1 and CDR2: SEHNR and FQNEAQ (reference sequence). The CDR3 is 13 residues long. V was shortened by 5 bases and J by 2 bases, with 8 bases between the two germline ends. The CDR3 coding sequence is TGTGCCAGCAGCCCCAGGGTCACAGATACGCAGTATTTT. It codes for CASSPRVTDTQYF.

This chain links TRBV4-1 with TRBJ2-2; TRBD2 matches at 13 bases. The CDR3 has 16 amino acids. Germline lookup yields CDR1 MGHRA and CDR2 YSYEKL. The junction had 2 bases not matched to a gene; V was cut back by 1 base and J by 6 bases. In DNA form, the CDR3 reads TGCGCCAGCAGCCAAGGACTAGCGGGAGGATCCGGGGAGCTGTTTTTT. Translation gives CASSQGLAGGSGELFF.

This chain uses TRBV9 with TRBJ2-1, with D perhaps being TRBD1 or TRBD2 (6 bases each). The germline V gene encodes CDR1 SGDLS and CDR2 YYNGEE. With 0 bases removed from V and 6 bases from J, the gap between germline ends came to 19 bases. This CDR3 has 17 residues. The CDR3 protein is CASSVGVLSEGGNEQFF. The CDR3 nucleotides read TGTGCCAGCAGCGTAGGGGTACTATCAGAGGGGGGCAATGAGCAGTTCTTC. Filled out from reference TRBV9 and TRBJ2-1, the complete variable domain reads DSGVTQTPKHLITATGQRVTLRCSPRSGDLSVYWYQQSLDQGLQFLIQYYNGEERAKGNILERFSAQQFPDLHSELNLSSLELGDSALYFCASSVGVLSEGGNEQFFGPGTRLTVL.

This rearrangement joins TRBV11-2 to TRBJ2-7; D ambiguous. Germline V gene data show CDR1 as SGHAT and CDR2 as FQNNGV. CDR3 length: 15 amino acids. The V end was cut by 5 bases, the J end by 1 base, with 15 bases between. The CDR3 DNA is TGTGCCAGCAGCGGCAGTCGTACTCCTTCCTACGAGCAGTACTTC. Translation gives CASSGSRTPSYEQYF.

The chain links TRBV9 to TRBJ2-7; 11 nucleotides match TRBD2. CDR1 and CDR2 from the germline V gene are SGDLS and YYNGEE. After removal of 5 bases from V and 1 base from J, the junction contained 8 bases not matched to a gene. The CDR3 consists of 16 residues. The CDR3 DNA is TGTGCCAGCAGTCCTGTAATAGCGGGAGGGTCCTACGAGCAGTACTTC. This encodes CASSPVIAGGSYEQYF.

The CDR3 bases are TGTGCCAGCATCCCTAAAGGGAGGGCCCAGGGGACCCAGTACTTC. This codes for CASIPKGRAQGTQYF. The J gene is TRBJ2-5, the V gene TRBV21-1; TRBD2 is the table's D call and was not checked against the DNA. TRBV21-1 is deemed a pseudogene. This CDR3 has 15 residues.

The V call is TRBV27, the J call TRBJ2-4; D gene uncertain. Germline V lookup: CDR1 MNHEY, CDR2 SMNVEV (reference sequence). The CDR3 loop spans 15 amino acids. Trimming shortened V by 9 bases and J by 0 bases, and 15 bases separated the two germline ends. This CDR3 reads CASLLSVIAKNIQYF. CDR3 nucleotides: TGTGCCAGTCTCCTCTCCGTTATAGCCAAAAACATTCAGTACTTC.

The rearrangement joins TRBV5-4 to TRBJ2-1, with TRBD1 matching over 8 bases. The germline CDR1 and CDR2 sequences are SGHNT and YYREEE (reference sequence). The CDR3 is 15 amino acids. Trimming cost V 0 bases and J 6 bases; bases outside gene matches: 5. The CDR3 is CASSLGQGAFNEQFF. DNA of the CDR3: TGTGCCAGCAGCTTGGGGCAGGGGGCGTTCAATGAGCAGTTCTTC.

CDR3 sequence: CASSLPDRRYEQYF. The CDR3 DNA is TGTGCCAGCAGCTTACCGGACAGGCGCTACGAGCAGTACTTC. This chain connects TRBV7-9 to TRBJ2-7, with 7 positions matching TRBD1. V was pared by 2 bases and J by 3 bases, with 4 bases of the junction left unmatched. Germline CDR1 reads SEHNR; CDR2 reads FQNEAQ (reference sequence). The CDR3 consists of 14 residues.

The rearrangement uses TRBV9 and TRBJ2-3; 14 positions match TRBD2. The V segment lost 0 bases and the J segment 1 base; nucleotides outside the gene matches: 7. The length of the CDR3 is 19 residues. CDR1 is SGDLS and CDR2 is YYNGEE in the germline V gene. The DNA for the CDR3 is TGTGCCAGCAGCGTAGGACTAGCGGGAGGGTCGCTGGGCACAGATACGCAGTATTTT. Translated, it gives CASSVGLAGGSLGTDTQYF.

The DNA of the CDR3 is TGTGCCAGCAGCTTAAATCGCCAGGGGGCTGTGAACACTGAAGCTTTCTTT. As protein: CASSLNRQGAVNTEAFF. V usage is TRBV11-2 and J usage is TRBJ1-1; 8 bases agree with TRBD1. CDR3 length equals 17 residues. With V trimmed by 2 bases and J by 0 bases, 8 bases remained unmatched. Germline loops: CDR1 SGHAT, CDR2 FQNNGV.

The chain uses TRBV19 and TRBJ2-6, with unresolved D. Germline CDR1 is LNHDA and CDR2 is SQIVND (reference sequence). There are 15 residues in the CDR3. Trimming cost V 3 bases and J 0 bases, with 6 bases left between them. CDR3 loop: CASSMASSGANVLTF. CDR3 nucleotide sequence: TGTGCCAGTAGTATGGCCAGCTCTGGGGCCAACGTCCTGACTTTC.

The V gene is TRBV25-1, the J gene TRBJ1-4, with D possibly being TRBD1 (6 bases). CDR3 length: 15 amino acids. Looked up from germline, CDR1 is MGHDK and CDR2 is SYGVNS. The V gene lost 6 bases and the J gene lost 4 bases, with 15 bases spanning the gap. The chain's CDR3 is CASSLRGGGNEKLFF. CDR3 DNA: TGTGCCAGCAGCCTCCGGGGAGGGGGTAATGAAAAACTGTTTTTT.

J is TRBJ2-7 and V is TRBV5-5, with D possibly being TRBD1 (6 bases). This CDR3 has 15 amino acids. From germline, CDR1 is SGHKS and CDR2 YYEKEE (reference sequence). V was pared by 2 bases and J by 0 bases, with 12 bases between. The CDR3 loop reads CASSFWTAVSYEQYF. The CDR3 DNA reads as TGTGCCAGCAGCTTCTGGACAGCAGTCTCCTACGAGCAGTACTTC.

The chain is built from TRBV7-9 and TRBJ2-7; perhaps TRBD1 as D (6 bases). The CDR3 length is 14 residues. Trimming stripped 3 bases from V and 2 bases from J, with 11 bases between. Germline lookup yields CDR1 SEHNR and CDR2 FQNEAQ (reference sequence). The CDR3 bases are TGTGCCAGCAGCTTCACACAGGGCCCCTACGAGCAGTACTTC. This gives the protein CASSFTQGPYEQYF.

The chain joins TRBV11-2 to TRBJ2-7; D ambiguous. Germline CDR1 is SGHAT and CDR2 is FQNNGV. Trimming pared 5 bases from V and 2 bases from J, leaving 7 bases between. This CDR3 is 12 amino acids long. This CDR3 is CASSPITYEQYF. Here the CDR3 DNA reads TGTGCCAGCAGCCCCATAACCTACGAGCAGTACTTC.

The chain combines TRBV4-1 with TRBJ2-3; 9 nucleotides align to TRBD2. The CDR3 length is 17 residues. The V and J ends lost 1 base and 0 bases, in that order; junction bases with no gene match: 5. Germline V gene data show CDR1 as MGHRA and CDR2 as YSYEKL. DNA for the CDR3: TGCGCCAGCAGCCAAGGAATAGCGGGAGTGAGCACAGATACGCAGTATTTT. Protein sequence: CASSQGIAGVSTDTQYF.